This record looks at one T cell receptor (beta chain) sequence and its context. This record comes from a study of blood T cells in healthy people across ages. It was with a sample-barcoded 5' primer and a J-beta primer mix that a second PCR of about 6 to 12 cycles was run. MiXCR, run by TCRdb on the 5' RACE reads, gives a single entry per CDR3 protein. The sample shows some 780,000 distinct CDR3 sequences, about 61% of them seen only once. The CDR3 totals 15 residues. V shed 6 bases and J 3 bases; nucleotides not matched to a gene: 5. Germline CDR1 is SGDLS and CDR2 is YYNGEE. Sequenced input: blood. This sequence originates from a man aged 40-49 years in good health. The V gene is TRBV9, the J gene TRBJ2-5; 13 positions match TRBD2. The CDR3 coding sequence is TGTGCCAGCACGGAAGGACTAGCGGGGGAAGAGACCCAGTACTTC. Translated: CASTEGLAGEETQYF.